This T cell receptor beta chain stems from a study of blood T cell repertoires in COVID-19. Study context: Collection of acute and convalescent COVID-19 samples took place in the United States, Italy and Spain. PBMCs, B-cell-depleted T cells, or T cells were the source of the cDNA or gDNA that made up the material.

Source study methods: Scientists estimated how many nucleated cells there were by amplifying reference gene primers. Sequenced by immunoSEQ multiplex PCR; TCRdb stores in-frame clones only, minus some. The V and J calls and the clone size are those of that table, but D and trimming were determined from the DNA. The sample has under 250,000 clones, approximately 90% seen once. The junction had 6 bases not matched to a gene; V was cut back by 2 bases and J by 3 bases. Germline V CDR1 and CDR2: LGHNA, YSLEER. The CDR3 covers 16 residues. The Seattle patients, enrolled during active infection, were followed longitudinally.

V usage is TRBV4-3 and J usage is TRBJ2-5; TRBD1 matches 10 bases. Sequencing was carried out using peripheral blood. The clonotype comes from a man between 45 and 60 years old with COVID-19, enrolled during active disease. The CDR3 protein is CASSQNGTGAKETQYF. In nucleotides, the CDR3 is TGCGCCAGCAGCCAAAACGGGACAGGGGCAAAAGAGACCCAGTACTTC.